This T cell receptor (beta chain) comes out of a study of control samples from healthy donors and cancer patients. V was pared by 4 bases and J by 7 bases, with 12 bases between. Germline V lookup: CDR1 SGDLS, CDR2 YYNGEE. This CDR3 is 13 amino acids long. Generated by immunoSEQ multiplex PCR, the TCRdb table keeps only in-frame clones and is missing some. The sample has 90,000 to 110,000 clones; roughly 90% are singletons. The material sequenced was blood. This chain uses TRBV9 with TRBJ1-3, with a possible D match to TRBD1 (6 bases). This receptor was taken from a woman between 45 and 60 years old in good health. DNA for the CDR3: TGTGCCAGCAGCTCCCGAGGGGGGAACACCATATATTTT. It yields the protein CASSSRGGNTIYF.